Shown below are 20 T cell receptor beta chains from a single sample sequenced in a study of cytomegalovirus exposure and HLA in healthy donors listed by TCRdb under 2017. Library generation was performed with the immunoSEQ multiplex PCR assay. The multiplex PCR relied on a mix of 60 forward primers for TCR Vbeta segments and 13 reverse primers for TCR Jbeta segments. TCRdb obtained this table from immuneACCESS and retained in-frame rearrangements with V and J assigned. These tables miss some clones; where compared with another copy, unresolved V genes account for less than half of the shortfall, and the remainder is unexplained. The sample table holds about 130,000 clones, of which approximately 78% were seen once. Roughly 2.7% of the sample goes to the ten largest clones. Input material: PBMCs. These TCRs come from a human donor in good health.

The CDR3: CASSSGQFNQPQHF. The CDR3 nucleotides are TGTGCCAGCAGTTCCGGACAGTTCAATCAGCCCCAGCATTTT. The chain recombines TRBV6-5 with TRBJ1-5; possible D gene TRBD1, 6 bases. Trimming took off 4 bases at V and 3 bases at J, with 10 bases between the two ends. This CDR3 contains 14 residues. Germline V lookup: CDR1 MNHEY, CDR2 SVGAGI.

This sequence joins TRBV19 and TRBJ1-5; no reliable D call. V was trimmed by 1 base and J by 12 bases, leaving 7 bases between them. Germline CDR1 LNHDA, CDR2 SQIVND (reference sequence). The CDR3 covers 11 residues. This CDR3 reads CASSIGEIQHF. CDR3 DNA: TGTGCCAGTAGTATAGGGGAGATCCAGCATTTT.

This chain joins TRBV14 and TRBJ2-3; maybe TRBD2 (5 bases). Per the germline V gene, CDR1 is SGHDN and CDR2 is FVKESK. V was clipped by 0 bases and J by 0 bases, with 19 bases between them. The CDR3 length is 19 residues. The CDR3 coding sequence is TGTGCCAGCAGCCAAGACTCACCCACTGGACTCTTCAGCACAGATACGCAGTATTTT. Translation: CASSQDSPTGLFSTDTQYF.

The chain has TRBV19 and TRBJ1-2, with D unresolved. This CDR3 region has 14 residues. V was cut by 5 bases and J by 0 bases, with 10 bases left in between. Germline-derived CDR1 and CDR2 are LNHDA and SQIVND (reference sequence). The CDR3 spells CASSFLGANYGYTF. The CDR3 DNA is TGTGCCAGTAGTTTCCTCGGAGCTAACTATGGCTACACCTTC.

A few counts support this clone. DNA for the CDR3: TGTGCCATCAGCTATTCTCGTGGGGGGAGCACAGATACGCAGTATTTT. This sequence encodes CAISYSRGGSTDTQYF. The genes are TRBV10-3 and TRBJ2-3, with a possible D match to TRBD2 (6 bases). V dropped 6 bases and J dropped 0 bases, with 16 bases sitting between them. CDR1 ENHRY and CDR2 SYGVKD come from the germline V gene. The CDR3 runs to 16 residues.

The chain joins TRBV5-4 to TRBJ2-5; D unresolved. Deletions cut 0 bases from V and 5 bases from J, with 8 bases between. CDR3 length equals 13 residues. In germline, CDR1 is SGHNT, CDR2 YYREEE (reference sequence). The DNA for the CDR3 is TGTGCCAGCAGCTTGGCGTCGGAGGAGACCCAGTACTTC. Protein sequence: CASSLASEETQYF.

The gene calls are TRBV28 and TRBJ2-1, with a tentative D call TRBD2 (5 bases). This CDR3 is 13 amino acids long. Deletions cut 7 bases from V and 0 bases from J, with 7 bases between. Germline V gene lookup returns CDR1 MDHEN and CDR2 SYDVKM. The CDR3 protein is CASTRDSYNEQFF. Here the CDR3 DNA reads TGTGCCAGCACCCGGGACTCCTACAATGAGCAGTTCTTC.

The table lists this clone with a count of one. The chain is built from TRBV5-1 and TRBJ1-1; no clear D gene. Trimming cost V 0 bases and J 1 base, with 7 bases left between them. CDR1 is SGHRS and CDR2 is YFSETQ in the germline V gene. There are 14 residues in the CDR3. The CDR3 spells CASSLGSGNTEAFF. CDR3 coding DNA: TGCGCCAGCAGCTTGGGATCCGGGAACACTGAAGCTTTCTTT. Drawing the rest from reference TRBV5-1 and TRBJ1-1, the complete variable domain is KAGVTQTPRYLIKTRGQQVTLSCSPISGHRSVSWYQQTPGQGLQFLFEYFSETQRNKGNFPGRFSGRQFSNSRSEMNVSTLELGDSALYLCASSLGSGNTEAFFGQGTRLTVV.

The V gene is TRBV9, the J gene TRBJ1-2; 8 positions match TRBD1. The CDR3 length is 14 residues. Germline V lookup: CDR1 SGDLS, CDR2 YYNGEE. J lost 7 bases, V lost 0 bases, and 5 bases had no gene match. The CDR3 loop reads CASSVEQGGCGYTF. Here the CDR3 DNA reads TGTGCCAGCAGCGTAGAACAGGGGGGCTGTGGCTACACCTTC.

The chain couples TRBV6-6 to TRBJ1-2, with D possibly matching TRBD1 (6 bases). Deletions cut 0 bases from V and 2 bases from J, with 7 bases between. CDR1 is MNHNY and CDR2 is SVGAGI in the germline V gene (reference sequence). The CDR3 spans 14 residues. The CDR3 reads CASSYSQGNYGYTF. DNA for the CDR3: TGTGCCAGCAGTTACTCACAGGGAAACTATGGCTACACCTTC.

This clone appeared a few times. The chain has TRBV4-1 and TRBJ1-5, with D perhaps matching TRBD1 (6 bases). Germline lookup yields CDR1 MGHRA and CDR2 YSYEKL. The V gene lost 1 base and the J gene lost 11 bases, with 15 bases spanning the gap. This CDR3 spans 14 amino acids. CDR3 sequence reads: CASSQGSGARAQHF. The CDR3 DNA is TGCGCCAGCAGCCAAGGTTCAGGGGCGAGGGCCCAGCATTTT.

The V gene is TRBV14, the J gene TRBJ2-7; D gene ambiguous. The germline CDR1 and CDR2 sequences are SGHDN and FVKESK. V gave up 3 bases and J gave up 2 bases, with 11 bases separating them. The CDR3 covers 14 residues. The DNA of the CDR3 is TGTGCCAGCAGCCAGACAACCCCCCCCTACGAGCAGTACTTC. Translation: CASSQTTPPYEQYF.

This clone was recorded a few times. The chain joins TRBV28 to TRBJ2-3, with 10 positions matching TRBD2. Germline V gene data show CDR1 as MDHEN and CDR2 as SYDVKM. This CDR3 has 16 residues. Trimming at V came to 8 bases and at J to 4 bases, leaving 12 bases not matched to a gene. The CDR3 protein is CASGLSTSGISDTQYF. As DNA, the CDR3 is TGTGCCAGCGGCCTTTCAACTAGCGGGATCTCAGATACGCAGTATTTT.

The J gene is TRBJ1-1, the V gene TRBV30, with a weak D call TRBD1 (5 bases). Trimming shortened V by 4 bases and J by 2 bases, and 11 bases separated the two germline ends. This CDR3 region has 13 residues. Per the germline V gene, CDR1 is GTSNPN and CDR2 is SVGIG (reference sequence). CDR3: CAWMGQPNTEAFF. The CDR3 nucleotides are TGTGCCTGGATGGGGCAGCCCAACACTGAAGCTTTCTTT.

This clone appeared a few times. CDR3 sequence: CASSLSGAIKETQYF. CDR3 coding DNA: TGTGCCAGCAGCTTGTCAGGGGCGATTAAAGAGACCCAGTACTTC. The chain employs TRBV5-4 and TRBJ2-5; weak D call: TRBD1 (6 bases). The CDR3 loop spans 15 amino acids. From germline, CDR1 is SGHNT and CDR2 YYREEE (reference sequence). Trimming left V 1 base short and J 3 bases short, with 13 bases between.

This chain joins TRBV7-3 and TRBJ1-5; TRBD1 aligns across 7 bases. V was pared by 5 bases and J by 6 bases, with 10 bases of the junction left unmatched. In germline, CDR1 is SGHTA, CDR2 FQGTGA. CDR3 length equals 15 residues. The CDR3 nucleotides read TGTGCCAGCAGCAGGACCAAGGGGGCTGGTCAGCCCCAGCATTTT. This translates into CASSRTKGAGQPQHF. Based on the CDR3 plus reference TRBV7-3 and TRBJ1-5, the full variable domain is GAGVSQTPSNKVTEKGKYVELRCDPISGHTALYWYRQSLGQGPEFLIYFQGTGAADDSGLPNDRFFAVRPEGSVSTLKIQRTERGDSAVYLCASSRTKGAGQPQHFGDGTRLSIL.

The chain employs TRBV9 and TRBJ2-3; 8 bases agree with TRBD2. V shed 4 bases, J shed 0 bases, and the junction held 7 bases outside the gene matches. From germline, CDR1 is SGDLS and CDR2 YYNGEE. The CDR3 loop spans 16 amino acids. In DNA form, the CDR3 reads TGTGCCAGCAGCCCCCCCGGGGGGGTCAGCACAGATACGCAGTATTTT. This gives the protein CASSPPGGVSTDTQYF.

This sequence joins TRBV9 and TRBJ1-3; 12 bases line up with TRBD1. With V trimmed by 3 bases and J by 0 bases, 22 bases remained unmatched. This CDR3 is built from 23 residues. Germline CDR1 is SGDLS and CDR2 is YYNGEE. In DNA, the CDR3 is TGTGCCAGCAGCGCCACAACCGGGACAGGGGGCGTAAATTCCCCGGGCTCTGGAAACACCATATATTTT. Translating it yields CASSATTGTGGVNSPGSGNTIYF.

The chain carries TRBV28 and TRBJ2-5, with D unresolved. There are 16 residues in the CDR3. Trimming left V 1 base short and J 0 bases short, with 12 bases between. Germline V CDR1 and CDR2: MDHEN, SYDVKM. DNA of the CDR3: TGTGCCAGCAGTTTATCCACGGGTATTTACCAAGAGACCCAGTACTTC. This encodes CASSLSTGIYQETQYF.

In this sample, this clone turned up a few times. The V and J genes are TRBV5-1 and TRBJ1-4; TRBD1 might be the D (6 bases). In germline, CDR1 is SGHRS, CDR2 YFSETQ. V was shortened by 0 bases and J by 8 bases, with 14 bases between the two germline ends. The length of the CDR3 is 15 residues. The DNA for the CDR3 is TGCGCCAGCAGCTTGGTCTCAGGGGTGAGGGAAAAACTGTTTTTT. Translated: CASSLVSGVREKLFF.